This record looks at one T cell receptor beta chain sequence and its context. The sample originates from a study of CD8 T cells in Susac syndrome. For the study at large: Patients with Susac syndrome had blood drawn and were at that point therapy-naive, on corticosteroids, or on intravenous immunoglobulin alone.

The RNA, about 0.45 to 1 ug, was put through reverse transcription using random hexamers. TCR beta CDR3 was amplified by immunoSEQ covering 54 Vbeta and 13 Jbeta. TCRdb re-called the immunoSEQ multiplex PCR reads with MiXCR, one entry per CDR3 protein. The sample holds approximately 190,000 distinct CDR3 sequences; approximately 96% are singletons and the top ten take approximately 0.089%. The CDR3 covers 17 residues. Per the germline V gene, CDR1 is LGHNA and CDR2 is YNFKEQ. Trimming removed 0 bases at V and 3 bases at J, with 15 bases between. High-throughput TCR beta sequencing covered peripheral CD8+ and CD4+ T cells. Patients with Susac syndrome fulfilled recently defined diagnostic criteria for definite or probable disease.

The sequence came from a human donor with Susac syndrome. This sequence joins TRBV4-2 and TRBJ1-5, with D tentatively TRBD1 (5 bases). Input material: CD4+ T cells from PBMCs. The CDR3 bases are TGTGCCAGCAGCCAAGATAGGTCACGGGACTTCAATCAGCCCCAGCATTTT. Encoded protein: CASSQDRSRDFNQPQHF.